The T cell receptor beta chain described here comes from a study of T cell responses to AZD1222 COVID-19 vaccine. Study background: Second-dose recipients at about 4 or about 12 weeks were treated as one pooled group.

Study-level results: Two doses of AZD1222 preceded a rise in Spike-specific TCR breadth and depth. Per reports, nearly half of all spike-specific TCRs target regions that are unmutated in variants. Donors, mostly white British, included more females; clonal diversity was possibly underestimated.

To note about this clone: Antigen specificity is unknown.

The data were produced by immunoSEQ multiplex PCR, yet TCRdb's version contains in-frame clones alone and is incomplete. The sample consists of 150,000 to 200,000 clones, roughly nine tenths of them appearing once. Trimming stripped 4 bases from V and 5 bases from J, with 12 bases between. From germline, CDR1 is LNHNV and CDR2 YYDKDF (reference sequence). The CDR3 has 15 amino acids. This chain connects TRBV15 to TRBJ1-6; D may be TRBD1 (5 bases). This sequence originates from an adult in good health. The sample in question was peripheral blood, obtained on day 0 of AZD1222 vaccination. CDR3 coding DNA: TGTGCCACCAGCAAAACAGGTCTTAATAATTCACCCCTCCACTTT. This translates into CATSKTGLNNSPLHF.